The 15 T cell receptor beta chains below were found in one sample sequenced in a study of CD8 T cells in ankylosing spondylitis. TCRdb reanalysed the 5' RACE reads using MiXCR and keeps one entry per CDR3 protein. The sample yields 180,000 or so distinct CDR3 sequences, under 14% seen once. Input material: blood, either unsorted or a sorted T cell fraction (not recorded which). These receptors all stem from a male donor with ankylosing spondylitis or in good health (not recorded which).

There are many counts of this clonotype. The V call is TRBV20-1, the J call TRBJ2-2, with D perhaps being TRBD1 or TRBD2 (6 bases each). Trimming removed 0 bases at V and 6 bases at J, with 11 bases between. Germline-derived CDR1 and CDR2 are DFQATT and SNEGSKA (reference sequence). The CDR3 totals 14 residues. DNA for the CDR3: TGCAGTGCTAGAGACGGGGGCCCTGCCGGGGAGCTGTTTTTT. Its translation is CSARDGGPAGELFF.

This clonotype was observed many times. The rearrangement joins TRBV5-4 to TRBJ2-7; D is tentatively TRBD1 or TRBD2 (5 bases each). Germline V CDR1 and CDR2: SGHNT, YYREEE (reference sequence). There are 14 residues in the CDR3. Trimming took 0 bases from V and 5 from J, leaving 12 bases between them. CDR3 residues: CASSLGPGSDEQYF. The CDR3 DNA sequence: TGTGCCAGCAGCTTGGGTCCAGGGAGCGACGAGCAGTACTTC.

Concerning this clonotype itself: The junction departs from germline at one end; a sequencing error may be responsible. This sequence joins TRBV12-3 or TRBV12-4 and TRBJ2-7; D remains ambiguous. This CDR3 spans 11 amino acids. CDR3: CASSRSDEQYF. Here the CDR3 DNA reads TGTGCCAGCAGCCGCTCCGACGAGCAGTACTTC.

This clonotype was recorded at least ten times. The chain combines TRBV6-1 with TRBJ1-4; 8 nucleotides match TRBD1. CDR1 and CDR2 (germline): MNHNS, SASEGT. The CDR3 runs 14 residues. The V segment lost 7 bases and the J segment 6 bases; nucleotides outside the gene matches: 7. CDR3 protein: CASTPDRAYEKLFF. In DNA, the CDR3 is TGTGCCAGCACCCCGGACAGGGCTTATGAAAAACTGTTTTTT.

This clonotype occurred many times. Here the CDR3 DNA reads TGTGCCAGCAGTTCTCCAGGCGGGATCCGCAATGAGCAGTTCTTC. The encoded protein is CASSSPGGIRNEQFF. The gene calls are TRBV12-3 or TRBV12-4 and TRBJ2-1, with D tentatively TRBD2 (6 bases). The CDR3 totals 15 residues. The V end lost 4 bases, the J end lost 6 bases, and 16 bases lay between the germline ends.

This clonotype was picked up a small number of times. The chain has TRBV7-8 and TRBJ2-1; 11 bases align to TRBD2. The CDR3 has 17 amino acids. J lost 4 bases, V lost 1 base, and 6 bases had no gene match. Germline CDR1 reads SGHVS; CDR2 reads FQNEAQ. The CDR3 spells CASSLGGGLADYNEQFF. The CDR3 DNA reads as TGTGCCAGCAGCTTAGGAGGGGGACTAGCGGATTACAATGAGCAGTTCTTC.

This clonotype has ten or more counts. The chain joins TRBV29-1 to TRBJ2-7, with D possibly called TRBD1 or TRBD2 (5 bases each). Germline lookup yields CDR1 SQVTM and CDR2 ANQGSEA. Between the trimmed V and J ends, which lost 5 bases and 3 bases, there was a span of 23 bases. The CDR3 extends over 16 amino acids. CDR3 region: CSVSGLTGKAVYEQYF. CDR3 in DNA: TGCAGCGTTTCGGGGCTCACAGGAAAGGCGGTCTACGAGCAGTACTTC.

This clonotype was seen repeatedly, ten times or more. The genes are TRBV10-3 and TRBJ2-1; D is undetermined. Per germline, CDR1 ENHRY and CDR2 SYGVKD. The CDR3 loop spans 14 amino acids. Trimming cost V 0 bases and J 5 bases, with 8 bases left between them. CDR3 coding DNA: TGTGCCATCAGTGAGTCTAGGGATGACAATGAGCAGTTCTTC. Protein sequence: CAISESRDDNEQFF.

As for this clonotype: One base away lies a much larger clone, so this may be a sequencing read error. V is TRBV9 and J is TRBJ1-4; D unresolved. Trimming took off 4 bases at V and 0 bases at J, with 13 bases between the two ends. The CDR3 spans 16 residues. From germline, CDR1 is SGDLS and CDR2 YYNGEE. CDR3 region: CASSPQGSTTNEKLFF. The CDR3 region has the DNA TGTGCCAGCAGCCCCCAAGGCAGTACAACTAATGAAAAACTGTTTTTT.

The sample holds many counts of this clonotype. V gene TRBV15 combines with J gene TRBJ2-5; D remains unclear. The germline CDR1 and CDR2 sequences are LNHNV and YYDKDF (reference sequence). Trimming shortened V by 3 bases and J by 3 bases, and 11 bases separated the two germline ends. CDR3 length: 14 residues. The CDR3 DNA is TGTGCCACCAGCAGGACGTATAAAGAAGAGACCCAGTACTTC. This gives the protein CATSRTYKEETQYF.

Concerning this clonotype: A read error is possible here, since a much larger clone lies one base away. The chain combines TRBV12-3 or TRBV12-4 with TRBJ2-7, with 11 bases matching TRBD2. V lost 6 bases, J lost 6 bases, and 7 bases stayed unmatched. The CDR3 has 14 amino acids. The CDR3 is CASSPTSGSAEQYF. The CDR3 nucleotides read TGTGCCAGCAGCCCCACTAGCGGGAGTGCCGAGCAGTACTTC.

The rearrangement links TRBV18 to TRBJ2-5; 9 nucleotides line up with TRBD1. Germline trimming cut 4 bases from V and 13 bases from J; bases unmatched to any gene: 10. The CDR3 is 13 residues long. In germline, CDR1 is KGHSH, CDR2 LQKENI. CDR3 in DNA: TGTGCCAGCTCACACGGGACAGGGAAGGATCGGTACTTC. It translates to CASSHGTGKDRYF.

The CDR3 DNA is TGTGCCAGCAGCCAAGCAGGGGCGCCCTACGAGCAGTACTTC. It encodes CASSQAGAPYEQYF. The chain joins TRBV3-1 to TRBJ2-7, with D perhaps TRBD1 (6 bases). The CDR3 covers 14 residues. The germline V gene encodes CDR1 LGHDT and CDR2 YNNKEL (reference sequence). The V end was cut by 1 base, the J end by 2 bases, with 9 bases between.

In this sample, this clonotype turned up many times. The rearrangement uses TRBV10-1 and TRBJ2-7, with D perhaps TRBD1 (5 bases). Deletions cut 10 bases from V and 2 bases from J, with 15 bases between. This CDR3 region has 13 residues. CDR1 WNHNN and CDR2 SYGVQD come from the germline V gene (reference sequence). The CDR3 reads CAIERQSTYEQYF. The CDR3 DNA reads TGCGCCATCGAAAGACAGAGTACCTACGAGCAGTACTTC.

This clonotype was seen ten or more times. The chain is built from TRBV27 and TRBJ2-2; D unresolved. The CDR3 has 10 residues. V dropped 8 bases and J dropped 15 bases, with 13 bases sitting between them. CDR1 is MNHEY and CDR2 is SMNVEV in the germline V gene (reference sequence). The CDR3 DNA follows: TGTGCCAGCGGTGACTGTAGCATGTTTTTT. Its protein product is CASGDCSMFF.